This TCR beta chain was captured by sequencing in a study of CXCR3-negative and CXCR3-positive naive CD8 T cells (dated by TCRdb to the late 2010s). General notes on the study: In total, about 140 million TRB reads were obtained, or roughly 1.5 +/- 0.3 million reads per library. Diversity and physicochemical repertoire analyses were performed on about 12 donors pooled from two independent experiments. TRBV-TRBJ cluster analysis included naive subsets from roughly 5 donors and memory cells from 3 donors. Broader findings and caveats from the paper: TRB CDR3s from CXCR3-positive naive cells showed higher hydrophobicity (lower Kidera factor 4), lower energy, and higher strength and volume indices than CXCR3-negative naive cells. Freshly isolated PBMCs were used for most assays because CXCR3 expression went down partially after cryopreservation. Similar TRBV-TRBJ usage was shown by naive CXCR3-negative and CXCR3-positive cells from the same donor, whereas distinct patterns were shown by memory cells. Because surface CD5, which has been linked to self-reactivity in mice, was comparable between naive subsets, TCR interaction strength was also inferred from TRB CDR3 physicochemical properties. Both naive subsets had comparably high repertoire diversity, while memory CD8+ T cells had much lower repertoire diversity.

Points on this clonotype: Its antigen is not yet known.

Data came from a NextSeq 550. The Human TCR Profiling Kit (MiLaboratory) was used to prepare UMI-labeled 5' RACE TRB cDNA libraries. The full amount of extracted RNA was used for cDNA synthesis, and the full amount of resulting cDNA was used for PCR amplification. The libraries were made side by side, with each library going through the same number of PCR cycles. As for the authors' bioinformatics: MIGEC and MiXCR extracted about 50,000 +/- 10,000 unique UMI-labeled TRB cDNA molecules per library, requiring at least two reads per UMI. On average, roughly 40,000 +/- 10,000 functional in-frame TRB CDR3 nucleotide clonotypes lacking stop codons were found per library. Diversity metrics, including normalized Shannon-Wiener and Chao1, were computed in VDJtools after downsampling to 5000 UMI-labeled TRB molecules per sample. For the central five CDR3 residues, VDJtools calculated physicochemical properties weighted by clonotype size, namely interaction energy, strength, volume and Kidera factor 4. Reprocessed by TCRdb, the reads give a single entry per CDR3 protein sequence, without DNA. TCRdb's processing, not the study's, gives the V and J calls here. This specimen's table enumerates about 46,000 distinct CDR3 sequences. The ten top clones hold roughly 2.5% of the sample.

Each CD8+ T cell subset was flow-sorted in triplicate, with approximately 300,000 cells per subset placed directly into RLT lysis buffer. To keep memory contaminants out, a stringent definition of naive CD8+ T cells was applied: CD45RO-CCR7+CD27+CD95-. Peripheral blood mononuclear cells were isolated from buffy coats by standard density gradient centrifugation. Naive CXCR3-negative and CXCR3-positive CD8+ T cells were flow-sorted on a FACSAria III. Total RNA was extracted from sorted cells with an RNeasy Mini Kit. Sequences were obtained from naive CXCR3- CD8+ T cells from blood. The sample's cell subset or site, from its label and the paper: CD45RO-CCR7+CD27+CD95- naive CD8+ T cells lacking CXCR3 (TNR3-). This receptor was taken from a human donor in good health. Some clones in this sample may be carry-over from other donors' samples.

The CDR3 region has the sequence CASSVDSQETQYF. Recombination connected TRBV10-2 to TRBJ2-5; TCRdb's D call of TRBD1 is untestable without DNA. Counted from cysteine to phenylalanine, this CDR3 has 13 amino acids. There is no recorded DNA. CDR1 WSHSY and CDR2 SAAADI are derived from the germline V gene.